One sample yielded the 2 T cell receptor beta chains listed below, sequenced in a study of B cell selection in AIRE deficiency (dated 2019 in TCRdb). Conventional CD4 T cells were sorted as cells that were CD4+CD127+. The receptor library was made with the immunoSEQ multiplex PCR assay. Held by TCRdb, this immuneACCESS table contains in-frame sequences only and omits some clones. Under half of the omission traces to an unresolved V gene where checked; the cause of the rest is unknown. This sample gives 25,000 or so clones in total; 97% of them show up just once. Jointly, the top ten make up around 0.17% of the sample. Sequenced sample: conventional CD4+ T cells sorted from PBMCs. The origin of the receptors is a human donor with AIRE deficiency.

This chain joins TRBV5-1 and TRBJ2-1; 8 bases line up with TRBD1. The ends lost 4 bases at V and 4 bases at J; junction bases unmatched: 7. The CDR3 sequence is 15 residues long. Germline CDR1 reads SGHRS; CDR2 reads YFSETQ. The CDR3 bases are TGCGCCAGCAGCCTAGCCGGGACAGGTTACAATGAGCAGTTCTTC. Residues: CASSLAGTGYNEQFF.

This chain connects TRBV27 to TRBJ2-5, with TRBD2 identical over 13 bases. CDR1 is MNHEY and CDR2 is SMNVEV in the germline V gene (reference sequence). The CDR3 runs to 17 residues. V shed 4 bases, J shed 5 bases, and the junction held 10 bases outside the gene matches. The CDR3 coding sequence is TGTGCCAGCAGTTACCGGACTAGCGGGAGTCATATGGAGACCCAGTACTTC. Encoded protein: CASSYRTSGSHMETQYF.